This record covers a single T cell receptor (beta chain). This record belongs to a study of shared T cell receptors in the human thymus. The protocol was immunoSEQ multiplex PCR, while the TCRdb copy is restricted to in-frame clones and leaves out a portion. The sample consists of more than 300,000 clones, just under 95% of them appearing once. Germline-derived CDR1 and CDR2 are SGHDN and FVKESK. With 1 base removed from V and 6 bases from J, the gap between germline ends came to 16 bases. The CDR3 sequence is 16 residues long. The sequence was obtained from a human donor. The chain links TRBV14 to TRBJ2-1; TRBD1 might be the D (7 bases). The sample taken for sequencing was thymocytes. The CDR3 spells CASSQVGRGAGNEQFF. CDR3 coding DNA: TGTGCCAGCAGCCAAGTAGGCAGGGGGGCGGGCAATGAGCAGTTCTTC.